This T cell receptor beta chain was identified in a study of cytomegalovirus exposure and HLA in healthy donors. Study results and limitations: Sequencing likely generated an artifact that appeared as a cluster of highly shared sequence variants. Later on, analysis showed that most CMV-associated TCR beta chains appeared to be HLA-restricted. Usually a TCR sequence was rare, but some public TCRs were found in many donors.

With respect to this clone: Its target is not known.

The J segment lost 2 bases and the V segment lost 7 bases, leaving 11 bases of the junction unmatched. The germline V gene encodes CDR1 MNHEY and CDR2 SMNVEV (reference sequence). This CDR3 region has 18 residues. 60 Vbeta and 13 Jbeta primers were used in PCR. Only in-frame clones appear in the TCRdb table, and some are missing; sequencing was by immunoSEQ multiplex PCR. The top ten hold 7.1% of the sample, which has 150,000 to 200,000 clones, around three quarters seen once. This receptor was obtained from a man aged 40-55 years in good health and CMV-seropositive. Sequencing used PBMCs. J is TRBJ2-6 and V is TRBV27; 10 bases line up with TRBD1. CDR3 sequence (DNA): TGTGCCAGCACCCGGCTGGGACAGGGGATAGCTGGGGCCAACGTCCTGACTTTC. Its translation is CASTRLGQGIAGANVLTF. The full variable domain, completed using reference TRBV27 and TRBJ2-6, is EAQVTQNPRYLITVTGKKLTVTCSQNMNHEYMSWYRQDPGLGLRQIYYSMNVEVTDKGDVPEGYKVSRKEKRNFPLILESPSPNQTSLYFCASTRLGQGIAGANVLTFGAGSRLTVL.